This entry is about one TCR beta chain. Its antigen is undetermined. Healthy individuals who donated bone marrow served as the donors. The data were obtained in a study of cytomegalovirus exposure and HLA in healthy donors. PCR was performed using 60 Vbeta and 13 Jbeta primers. Repertoires were generated with immunoSEQ multiplex PCR, while TCRdb's copy carries only in-frame clones and drops some. The table lists about 110,000 clones, just under 70% of them singletons, with 4.5% to 5.5% in the top ten. Study-level findings and limits: Altogether, 160 or so TCR beta chains were recorded as cytomegalovirus-associated. A missense DCLRE1C variant was associated with V- and J-gene trimming of TCR beta chains in a later analysis, and an independent cohort replicated the association. Most likely, a cluster of highly shared sequence variants arose as a sequencing artifact.

The material sequenced was PBMCs. The source of this sequence is a woman between 70 and 85 years old in good health and CMV-seropositive.

Written as DNA, the CDR3 is TGCAGTGCACATAAGCGGGAGACCCAGTACTTC. Its protein product is CSAHKRETQYF. This chain connects TRBV20-1 to TRBJ2-5; D is possibly TRBD2 (5 bases). With 6 bases removed from V and 5 bases from J, the gap between germline ends came to 10 bases. CDR3 length equals 11 residues. The V gene's germline CDR1 is DFQATT and CDR2 SNEGSKA (reference sequence).